Here is one T cell receptor beta chain with its context. This clone was observed a few times. The antigen it recognizes is unknown. Base qualities are not recorded, but no much larger clone differs from it by a single base. Measured from the cysteine to the phenylalanine, the CDR3 is 15 residues long. Here the CDR3 DNA is all that survives: 45 bases in frame from base 1. Reading the germline V gene (reference sequence) gives CDR1 MNHEY and CDR2 SMNVEV. Relative to germline, V is 5 bases shorter and J is 5 bases shorter, with 18 bases between their ends. This record comes from a study of T cells in narcolepsy (dated by TCRdb to the late 2010s). As for the study more broadly: Patients with narcolepsy type 1 or type 2 (NT1, NT2) and healthy control donors were enrolled in the study. To look for autoreactive T cells in narcolepsy patients that target self-antigens of hypocretin neurons (hypocretin, TRIB2), the study used TCR Vbeta sequencing to follow clonotypes in blood and CSF. General conclusions and limits of the study: Patients and controls had comparable numbers of sequenced blood memory CD4+ clonotypes, averaging about 40,000 and 33,000, respectively. Plots comparing CSF and blood CD4+ T cell clonotypes from the same patient highlighted HCRT-specific and TRIB2-specific autoreactive clonotypes. According to the report, autoreactive clonotypes were detected serially in the blood of the same patients and of different patients, but not in healthy controls. Certain blood memory CD4+ repertoires from patients and controls had no sequences that matched autoreactive T cell clones.

Memory CD4+ T cells were sorted ex vivo from peripheral blood of narcolepsy patients and healthy controls for TCR Vbeta sequencing. Library preparation was by the immunoSEQ multiplex PCR assay. Held by TCRdb, this immuneACCESS table contains in-frame sequences only and omits some clones. Under half of the omission traces to an unresolved V gene where checked; the cause of the rest is unknown. The sample table lists about 33,000 clones, around 90% of them with a count of one. 1% to 1.5% of the sample is in the top ten clones. The receptor was derived from a human donor with narcolepsy. This sequence uses TRBV27 and TRBJ2-5, with the D gene possibly TRBD1 or TRBD2, each one fitting 5 bases. The sequenced material came from CD45RA- memory CD4+ T cells from PBMCs. In the paper's terms, the cell subset or site label means: memory T cells sorted ex vivo from peripheral blood. The CDR3 corresponds to CASSLTSGLGETQYF. The base sequence is TGTGCCAGCAGTCTCACCTCGGGGCTAGGGGAGACCCAGTACTTC.